The following is a TCR beta chain sequence with its context. Its antigen is undetermined. It was with 60 Vbeta and 13 Jbeta primers that the PCR ran. Using immunoSEQ multiplex PCR, the repertoire was profiled, and TCRdb retains in-frame clones only, with some absent. The data contain 190,000 or so clones, 80% of them singletons. This sample is drawn from a study of cytomegalovirus exposure and HLA in healthy donors. Notes on the study in general: Later analysis identified a missense DCLRE1C variant that was linked to TCR beta V- and J-gene trimming.

Germline values: CDR1 KGHSH, CDR2 LQKENI. This CDR3 has 17 amino acids. V dropped 4 bases and J dropped 0 bases, with 16 bases sitting between them. The receptor's source is a boy between 10 and 17 years old in good health and CMV-seronegative. The sample comprised PBMCs. The chain couples TRBV18 to TRBJ1-3, with D perhaps matching TRBD1 (5 bases). CDR3 sequence reads: CASSRRQGTGSGNTIYF. The CDR3 nucleotides read TGTGCCAGCTCACGGCGGCAGGGAACCGGCTCTGGAAACACCATATATTTT.